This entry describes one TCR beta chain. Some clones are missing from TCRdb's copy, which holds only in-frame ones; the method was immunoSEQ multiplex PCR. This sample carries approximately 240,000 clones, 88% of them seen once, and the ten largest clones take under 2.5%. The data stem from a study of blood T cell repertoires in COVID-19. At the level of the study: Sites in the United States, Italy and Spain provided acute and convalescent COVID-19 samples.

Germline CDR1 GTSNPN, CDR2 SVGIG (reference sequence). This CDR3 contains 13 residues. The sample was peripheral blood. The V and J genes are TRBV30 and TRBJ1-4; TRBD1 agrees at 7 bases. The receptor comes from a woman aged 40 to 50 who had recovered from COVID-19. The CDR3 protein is CGIQGDAAEKLFF. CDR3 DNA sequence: TGTGGAATCCAGGGGGATGCGGCCGAAAAACTGTTTTTT.